The 23 T cell receptor beta chains below all came from one sample that was sequenced in a study of T cells in Graves' hyperthyroidism and ophthalmopathy. The CDR3 regions of TCR beta were amplified from RNA transcripts. In the first-round RT-PCR of the TCR CDR3, the HTBI primer set was used. MiXCR was run by TCRdb on the multiplex PCR reads, yielding one entry per CDR3 protein. The table records 620,000 or so distinct CDR3 sequences, more than 12% of them present only once. Material for sequencing was blood. The source of these receptors is a woman in her 50s with Graves' ophthalmopathy.

The genes are TRBV14 and TRBJ2-7, with TRBD1 as a possible D gene (7 bases). V was shortened by 2 bases and J by 4 bases, with 15 bases between the two germline ends. From germline, CDR1 is SGHDN and CDR2 FVKESK. The CDR3 is made up of 15 amino acids. CDR3 region: CASSQQGGRGYEQYF. The DNA of the CDR3 is TGTGCCAGCAGCCAACAGGGGGGCCGGGGTTACGAGCAGTACTTC.

This clonotype appeared many times. The chain employs TRBV28 and TRBJ1-5, with D unresolved. Germline V gene sequence: CDR1 MDHEN, CDR2 SYDVKM. V was cut by 1 base and J by 0 bases, with 10 bases left in between. This CDR3 region has 16 residues. The CDR3 loop is CASSLSGWDSNQPQHF. The CDR3 coding sequence is TGTGCCAGCAGTTTATCCGGGTGGGATAGCAATCAGCCCCAGCATTTT. The variable domain in full, with the rest retrieved from reference TRBV28 and TRBJ1-5, is DVKVTQSSRYLVKRTGEKVFLECVQDMDHENMFWYRQDPGLGLRLIYFSYDVKMKEKGDIPEGYSVSREKKERFSLILESASTNQTSMYLCASSLSGWDSNQPQHFGDGTRLSIL.

The chain combines TRBV29-1 with TRBJ2-7, with D uncertain. Looked up from germline, CDR1 is SQVTM and CDR2 is ANQGSEA. Trimming took 2 bases from V and 5 from J, leaving 10 bases between them. This CDR3 has 12 amino acids. The CDR3 region has the DNA TGCAGCGTTGAAAAAAGTTCCAACGAGCAGTACTTC. It is translated as CSVEKSSNEQYF.

This clonotype has ten or more counts. This rearrangement joins TRBV18 to TRBJ2-7; D is perhaps TRBD1 (5 bases). The V and J ends lost 4 bases and 2 bases respectively, with 12 bases between them. Germline CDR1 KGHSH, CDR2 LQKENI. There are 14 residues in the CDR3. The CDR3 coding sequence is TGTGCCAGCTCACGACAGACAGAAACCTACGAGCAGTACTTC. As protein: CASSRQTETYEQYF.

This clonotype was seen only a few times. This sequence joins TRBV29-1 and TRBJ1-1, with D possibly TRBD1 on 5 matching bases. V was pared by 6 bases and J by 8 bases, with 10 bases between. CDR3 length equals 10 residues. Per the germline V gene, CDR1 is SQVTM and CDR2 is ANQGSEA. The CDR3 sequence is CSVRRVEAFF. The DNA of the CDR3 is TGCAGCGTCCGCAGGGTCGAAGCTTTCTTT.

The rearrangement uses TRBV5-1 and TRBJ2-2; D is undetermined. Germline CDR1 is SGHRS and CDR2 is YFSETQ. Trimming took off 0 bases at V and 8 bases at J, with 14 bases between the two ends. The CDR3 sequence is 15 residues long. In DNA form, the CDR3 reads TGCGCCAGCAGCTTGGAAGGACCCCGCACAGGGGAGCTGTTTTTT. Its translation is CASSLEGPRTGELFF.

This clonotype was picked up a small number of times. J is TRBJ2-1 and V is TRBV29-1; D gene ambiguous. Germline CDR1 is SQVTM and CDR2 is ANQGSEA. The CDR3 contains 10 residues. The V and J ends lost 5 bases and 6 bases respectively, with 5 bases between them. The CDR3 loop is CSVRANEQFF. The CDR3 DNA reads as TGCAGCGTTAGGGCCAATGAGCAGTTCTTC.

This clonotype is deemed medium-sized. The V call is TRBV28, the J call TRBJ2-1; 11 nucleotides align to TRBD2. CDR1 is MDHEN and CDR2 is SYDVKM in the germline V gene. V shed 5 bases and J 5 bases; nucleotides not matched to a gene: 8. This CDR3 has 16 amino acids. CDR3 in amino acids: CASSLLSGRANNEQFF. Here the CDR3 DNA reads TGTGCCAGCAGTCTCCTTAGCGGGAGGGCCAACAATGAGCAGTTCTTC.

This clonotype showed up many times. DNA of the CDR3: TGTGCCAGCAGTTCGCCGGGACGATACGAGCAGTACTTC. Protein product: CASSSPGRYEQYF. The gene calls are TRBV12-3 or TRBV12-4 and TRBJ2-7, with D possibly being TRBD1 or TRBD2 (5 bases each). There are 13 residues in the CDR3. V was clipped by 4 bases and J by 4 bases, with 11 bases between them.

The chain uses TRBV4-2 and TRBJ2-1; the D is unclear. Between the trimmed V and J ends, which lost 4 bases and 0 bases, there was a span of 28 bases. The CDR3 spans 21 residues. Looked up from germline, CDR1 is LGHNA and CDR2 is YNFKEQ. CDR3 protein: CASSPDPILKPSGDSYNEQFF. Written as DNA, the CDR3 is TGTGCCAGCAGCCCGGACCCGATACTAAAACCGAGTGGGGACTCCTACAATGAGCAGTTCTTC.

J is TRBJ2-3 and V is TRBV20-1; TRBD1 matches 8 bases. The length of the CDR3 is 16 residues. Germline trimming cut 2 bases from V and 2 bases from J; bases unmatched to any gene: 9. Germline CDR1 reads DFQATT; CDR2 reads SNEGSKA (reference sequence). CDR3 sequence: CSARRPGGYLTDTQYF. DNA of the CDR3: TGCAGTGCTAGAAGGCCAGGGGGCTACCTCACAGATACGCAGTATTTT.

The DNA of the CDR3 is TGTGCCAGCAGTTACTCGGGCCCGAGAGAGACCCAGTACTTC. It translates to CASSYSGPRETQYF. The chain combines TRBV6-5 with TRBJ2-5; no clear D. The CDR3 has 14 residues. Trimming removed 0 bases from V and 4 bases from J, with 9 bases in between. CDR1 is MNHEY and CDR2 is SVGAGI in the germline V gene.

This clonotype was counted only a few times. V is TRBV20-1 and J is TRBJ2-3; the D gene is possibly TRBD2 (7 bases). Between the trimmed V and J ends, which lost 0 bases and 3 bases, there was a span of 22 bases. CDR3 size: 18 residues. CDR1 DFQATT and CDR2 SNEGSKA come from the germline V gene (reference sequence). CDR3 amino acids: CSARDYPPGAGVTDTQYF. DNA of the CDR3: TGCAGTGCTAGAGATTACCCACCGGGGGCGGGAGTAACAGATACGCAGTATTTT.

This clonotype was seen at least ten times. The chain has TRBV28 and TRBJ2-7, with TRBD2 matching over 9 bases. The germline gives CDR1 MDHEN, CDR2 SYDVKM. Unmatched junction bases numbered 12, after V lost 3 bases and J lost 3 bases. This CDR3 contains 17 residues. In DNA, the CDR3 is TGTGCCAGCAGTTTCGCTCCGGGGGCTAGCGGGATCTACGAGCAGTACTTC. Protein product: CASSFAPGASGIYEQYF.

This sequence joins TRBV13 and TRBJ2-7; no firm D call. This CDR3 region has 16 residues. Germline CDR1 reads PRHDT; CDR2 reads FYEKMQ (reference sequence). V was clipped by 2 bases and J by 0 bases, with 14 bases between them. CDR3 loop: CASSLRRRLSSYEQYF. In DNA form, the CDR3 reads TGTGCCAGCAGCTTACGCCGCCGCTTATCCTCCTACGAGCAGTACTTC.

This clonotype was detected many times. The chain recombines TRBV6-1 with TRBJ2-2; no clear D gene. The V gene's germline CDR1 is MNHNS and CDR2 SASEGT. V dropped 2 bases and J dropped 7 bases, with 17 bases sitting between them. The CDR3 sequence is 16 residues long. The CDR3 DNA sequence: TGTGCCAGCAGTGAATCAGAGGTAGTGGTGGTCGGGGAGCTGTTTTTT. As protein: CASSESEVVVVGELFF.

The J gene is TRBJ2-5, the V gene TRBV6-4; perhaps TRBD2 as D (6 bases). Trimming shortened V by 7 bases and J by 3 bases, and 12 bases separated the two germline ends. Germline values: CDR1 MRHNA, CDR2 SNTAGT. CDR3 length equals 13 residues. The CDR3 protein is CASKPSVKETQYF. The CDR3 DNA is TGTGCCAGCAAGCCTAGCGTAAAAGAGACCCAGTACTTC.

The sample holds many counts of this clonotype. This sequence joins TRBV3-1 and TRBJ2-3; no clear D. The germline V gene has CDR1 LGHDT and CDR2 YNNKEL (reference sequence). The CDR3 is 13 amino acids. Trimming shortened V by 8 bases and J by 1 base, and 10 bases separated the two germline ends. CDR3 loop: CASVEARTDTQYF. The CDR3 coding sequence is TGTGCCAGCGTCGAGGCCCGCACAGATACGCAGTATTTT.

This clonotype was counted only a few times. The gene calls are TRBV29-1 and TRBJ1-4; tentatively, D is TRBD1 (5 bases). V was cut by 6 bases and J by 7 bases, with 15 bases left in between. CDR3 size: 13 residues. CDR1 and CDR2 from the germline V gene are SQVTM and ANQGSEA. The CDR3 reads CSVSSFGGEKLFF. The CDR3 DNA reads TGCAGCGTAAGCAGCTTCGGGGGTGAAAAACTGTTTTTT.

V gene TRBV6-1 combines with J gene TRBJ2-4; no clear D. Trimming shortened V by 2 bases and J by 1 base, and 9 bases separated the two germline ends. The germline V gene has CDR1 MNHNS and CDR2 SASEGT. The CDR3 has 15 residues. The CDR3 spells CASSETGPAKNIQYF. Here the CDR3 DNA reads TGTGCCAGCAGTGAAACTGGCCCGGCCAAAAACATTCAGTACTTC.

Many counts were recorded for this clonotype. This sequence joins TRBV7-9 and TRBJ2-7, with D unclear. Germline-derived CDR1 and CDR2 are SEHNR and FQNEAQ (reference sequence). Deletions cut 5 bases from V and 6 bases from J, with 11 bases between. The CDR3 has 12 residues. DNA of the CDR3: TGTGCCAGCAGCCCAGGCCTTTCCGAGCAGTACTTC. It encodes CASSPGLSEQYF.

This clonotype was seen a handful of times. The genes are TRBV5-6 and TRBJ2-1; a possible D gene is TRBD1 (7 bases). V lost 5 bases, J lost 10 bases, and 16 bases lay in between. This CDR3 spans 13 amino acids. Per the germline V gene, CDR1 is SGHDT and CDR2 is YYEEEE. The CDR3 loop reads CASRWRGRGEQFF. CDR3 sequence (DNA): TGTGCCAGCAGGTGGAGGGGGCGCGGAGAGCAGTTCTTC.

This clonotype was detected many times. This rearrangement joins TRBV30 to TRBJ1-1; the D is unclear. The V and J ends lost 2 bases and 1 base respectively, with 11 bases between them. Germline-derived CDR1 and CDR2 are GTSNPN and SVGIG (reference sequence). There are 14 residues in the CDR3. The CDR3 coding sequence is TGTGCCTGGAGTCCCCCATGGACGAACACTGAAGCTTTCTTT. Its translation is CAWSPPWTNTEAFF.